Listed below are T cell receptor beta chains from one sample, sequenced in a study of T cell changes during pregnancy in multiple sclerosis. Sequencing was performed with immunoSEQ multiplex PCR; in TCRdb, only in-frame clones are kept and a portion is missing. The table has tens of thousands of clones, around 89% seen once. Sequenced material: CD4+ T cells from peripheral blood mononuclear cells, taken in the first trimester of pregnancy. Receptors were obtained from a female donor in good health, enrolled as a control in a pregnancy study. Each CDR3 is given with its conserved first and last residue. Fields, in order: CDR3 protein, CDR3 DNA, clone size, J gene, D gene, V gene. The D gene is left open where the match is weak. Clone size is shown for a subset of rows, as once, few, many or a class of expanded clone.

cdr3_aa: CASSTPSLGNTEAFF
cdr3_nt: TGTGCCAGCAGCACCCCTAGTTTGGGGAACACTGAAGCTTTCTTT
clone_size: -
j_call: TRBJ1-1
d_call: -
v_call: TRBV5-8

cdr3_aa: CASSRGGQGIYEQYF
cdr3_nt: TGTGCCAGCAGCAGAGGGGGACAGGGGATCTACGAGCAGTACTTC
clone_size: -
j_call: TRBJ2-7
d_call: TRBD1
v_call: TRBV28

cdr3_aa: CASSQAQQQQETQYF
cdr3_nt: TGTGCCAGCAGCCAAGCTCAACAGCAGCAAGAGACCCAGTACTTC
clone_size: -
j_call: TRBJ2-5
d_call: -
v_call: TRBV4-2

cdr3_aa: CASSLAGGTYNEQFF
cdr3_nt: TGTGCCAGCAGCTTAGCGGGGGGGACCTACAATGAGCAGTTCTTC
clone_size: -
j_call: TRBJ2-1
d_call: TRBD2
v_call: TRBV7-2

cdr3_aa: CASSFNSPNQPQHF
cdr3_nt: TGTGCCAGCAGCTTTAACAGCCCCAATCAGCCCCAGCATTTT
clone_size: once
j_call: TRBJ1-5
d_call: -
v_call: TRBV7-9

cdr3_aa: CASSATSSLGHEQFF
cdr3_nt: TGCGCCAGCAGCGCTACTAGTTCCCTCGGCCATGAGCAGTTCTTC
clone_size: -
j_call: TRBJ2-1
d_call: -
v_call: TRBV5-1

cdr3_aa: CASRVDRVPSGELFF
cdr3_nt: TGTGCCAGCCGAGTAGACAGGGTTCCGTCCGGGGAGCTGTTTTTT
clone_size: -
j_call: TRBJ2-2
d_call: TRBD1
v_call: TRBV19

cdr3_aa: CSARDQYEQYF
cdr3_nt: TGCAGTGCTAGAGATCAATACGAGCAGTACTTC
clone_size: -
j_call: TRBJ2-7
d_call: -
v_call: TRBV20-1

cdr3_aa: CASSPLPSWTGFSGEQYF
cdr3_nt: TGTGCCAGCAGTCCCCTCCCCTCCTGGACAGGGTTTTCGGGCGAGCAGTACTTC
clone_size: -
j_call: TRBJ2-7
d_call: TRBD1
v_call: TRBV28

cdr3_aa: CASSYQRGPQETQYF
cdr3_nt: TGTGCCAGCAGTTACCAGCGAGGGCCCCAAGAGACCCAGTACTTC
clone_size: -
j_call: TRBJ2-5
d_call: -
v_call: TRBV6-5